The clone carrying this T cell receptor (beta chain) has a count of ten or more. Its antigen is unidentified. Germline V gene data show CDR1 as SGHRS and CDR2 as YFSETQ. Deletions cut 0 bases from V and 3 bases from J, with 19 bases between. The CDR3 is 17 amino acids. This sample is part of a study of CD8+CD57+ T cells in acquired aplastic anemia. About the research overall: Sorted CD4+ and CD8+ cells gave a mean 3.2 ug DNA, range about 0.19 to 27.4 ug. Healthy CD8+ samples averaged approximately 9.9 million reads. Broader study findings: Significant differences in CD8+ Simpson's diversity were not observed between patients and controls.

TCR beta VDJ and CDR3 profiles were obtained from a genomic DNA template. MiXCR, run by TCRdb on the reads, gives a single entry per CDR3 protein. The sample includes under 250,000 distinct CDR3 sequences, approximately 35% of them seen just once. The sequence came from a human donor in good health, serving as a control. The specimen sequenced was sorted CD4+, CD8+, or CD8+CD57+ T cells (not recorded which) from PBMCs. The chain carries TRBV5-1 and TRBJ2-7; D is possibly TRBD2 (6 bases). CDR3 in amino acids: CASSLASGVATYYEQYF. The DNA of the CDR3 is TGCGCCAGCAGCTTGGCTTCGGGGGTGGCGACCTACTACGAGCAGTACTTC.